The present entry profiles one T cell receptor beta chain with its context. TCRdb's copy holds only in-frame clones and misses some; the assay was immunoSEQ multiplex PCR. The sample has 70,000 to 85,000 clones, approximately 97% seen once. The data belong to a study of technical replicates of blood from several donors. The ends were cut back, 4 bases at V and 8 bases at J, with 18 bases in the middle. Germline CDR1 is SGDLS and CDR2 is YYNGEE. This CDR3 comprises 14 residues. The sample taken for sequencing was T cells isolated from PBMCs. V and J are TRBV9 and TRBJ1-1, with D tentatively TRBD1 (5 bases). This receptor was taken from a human donor in good health. CDR3: CASSSTPGQGEAFF. The CDR3 DNA sequence: TGTGCCAGCAGCTCCACGCCCGGCCAGGGAGAAGCTTTCTTT.